One T cell receptor beta chain is described in this entry. Original methodology: Amplification of reference gene primers was used by the study to estimate nucleated cell counts. TCRdb's table, derived via immunoSEQ multiplex PCR, lists solely in-frame clones and lacks some. V and J calls and clone size are copied from that table; D and trimming were computed from the DNA. The sample includes about 170,000 clones, roughly 85% seen only once; the top ten take roughly 19%. This sample is part of a study of blood T cell repertoires in COVID-19. Whole-study context: COVID-19 samples from acute and convalescent phases originated in the United States, Italy and Spain.

The J segment lost 6 bases and the V segment lost 5 bases, leaving 10 bases of the junction unmatched. This CDR3 has 14 amino acids. The V gene's germline CDR1 is PRHDT and CDR2 FYEKMQ (reference sequence). Across about two dozen US areas, participants ranged in age from roughly 18 to 95 years. J is TRBJ2-7 and V is TRBV13; 7 bases are a match to TRBD2. The sample taken for sequencing was PBMCs or T cells enriched from blood (not recorded which). The TCR comes from a woman in her 70s in a cohort exposed to, infected with or recovered from COVID-19 (not recorded which). This chain's CDR3 is CASSRGAGDSEQYF. For the CDR3, the DNA is TGTGCCAGCAGCCGAGGGGCGGGAGACAGCGAGCAGTACTTC. The variable domain in full, completed from reference TRBV13 and TRBJ2-7, reads AAGVIQSPRHLIKEKRETATLKCYPIPRHDTVYWYQQGPGQDPQFLISFYEKMQSDKGSIPDRFSAQQFSDYHSELNMSSLELGDSALYFCASSRGAGDSEQYFGPGTRLTVT.